This TCR beta chain comes out of a study of cytomegalovirus exposure and HLA in healthy donors. Remarks on this clone: Antigen unknown.

With V trimmed by 8 bases and J by 8 bases, 0 bases remained unmatched. Germline V CDR1 and CDR2: MNHNY, SVGAGI (reference sequence). The CDR3 has 11 residues. Whole-study results and caveats: In a later analysis, TCR beta V- and J-gene trimming was associated with a missense DCLRE1C variant. CMV serostatus was the sole immune exposure data available.

This PCR relied on a set of 60 Vbeta primers and 13 Jbeta primers. This table comes from immunoSEQ multiplex PCR, and its TCRdb copy is limited to in-frame clones, with some not included. The sample includes some 87,000 clones, 78% of them seen just once. Sequencing was performed on PBMCs. This receptor was obtained from a man between 18 and 35 years old in good health and CMV-seropositive. This rearrangement joins TRBV6-6 to TRBJ2-3; TRBD2 matches at 11 bases. The CDR3 region is CASLAGGTQYF. For the CDR3, the DNA is TGTGCCAGCCTAGCGGGAGGTACGCAGTATTTT.